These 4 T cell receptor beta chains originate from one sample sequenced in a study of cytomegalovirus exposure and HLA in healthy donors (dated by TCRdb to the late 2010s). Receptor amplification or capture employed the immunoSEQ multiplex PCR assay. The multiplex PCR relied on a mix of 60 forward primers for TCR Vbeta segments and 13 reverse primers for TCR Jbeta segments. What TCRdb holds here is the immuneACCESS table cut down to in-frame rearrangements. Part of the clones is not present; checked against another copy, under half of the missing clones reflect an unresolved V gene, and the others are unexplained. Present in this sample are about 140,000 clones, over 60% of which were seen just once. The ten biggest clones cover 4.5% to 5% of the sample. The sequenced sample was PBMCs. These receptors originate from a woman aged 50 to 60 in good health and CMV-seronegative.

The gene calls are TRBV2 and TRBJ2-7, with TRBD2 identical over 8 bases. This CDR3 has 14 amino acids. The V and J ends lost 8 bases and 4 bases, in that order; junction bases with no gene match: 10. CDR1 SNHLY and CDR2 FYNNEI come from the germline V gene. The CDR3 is CASARSGGIYEQYF. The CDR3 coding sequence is TGTGCCAGCGCCCGAAGCGGGGGAATTTACGAGCAGTACTTC. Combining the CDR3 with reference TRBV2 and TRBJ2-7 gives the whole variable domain EPEVTQTPSHQVTQMGQEVILRCVPISNHLYFYWYRQILGQKVEFLVSFYNNEISEKSEIFDDQFSVERPDGSNFTLKIRSTKLEDSAMYFCASARSGGIYEQYFGPGTRLTVT.

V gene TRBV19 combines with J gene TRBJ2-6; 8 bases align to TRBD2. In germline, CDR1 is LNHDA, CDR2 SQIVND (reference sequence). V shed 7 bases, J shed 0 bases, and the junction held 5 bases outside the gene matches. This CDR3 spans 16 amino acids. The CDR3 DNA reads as TGTGCCAGTACCAGACGGGGGGGCTCTGGGGCCAACGTCCTGACTTTC. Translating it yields CASTRRGGSGANVLTF.

CDR3 in DNA: TGTGCCAGCAGCCATCCCCAAACAGGGAGCAATGAGCAGTTCTTC. Translated, it gives CASSHPQTGSNEQFF. The V call is TRBV4-2, the J call TRBJ2-1, with D perhaps TRBD1 (6 bases). The CDR3 has 15 residues. Germline V CDR1 and CDR2: LGHNA, YNFKEQ. V gave up 3 bases and J gave up 6 bases, with 15 bases separating them.

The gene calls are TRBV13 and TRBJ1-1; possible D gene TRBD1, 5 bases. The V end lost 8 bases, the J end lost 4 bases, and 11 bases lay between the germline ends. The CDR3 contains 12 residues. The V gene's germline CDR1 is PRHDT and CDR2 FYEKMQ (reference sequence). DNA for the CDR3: TGTGCCAGCGGCCGCGGGGGCACTGAAGCTTTCTTT. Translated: CASGRGGTEAFF. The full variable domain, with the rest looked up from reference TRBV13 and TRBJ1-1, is AAGVIQSPRHLIKEKRETATLKCYPIPRHDTVYWYQQGPGQDPQFLISFYEKMQSDKGSIPDRFSAQQFSDYHSELNMSSLELGDSALYFCASGRGGTEAFFGQGTRLTVV.